This T cell receptor beta chain was identified in a study of blood T cell repertoires in COVID-19. Whole-study context: Acute and convalescent COVID-19 samples came from the United States, Italy and Spain. T cells, B-cell-depleted T cells, or PBMCs provided the cDNA or gDNA that served as material.

Authors' processing steps: Nucleated cell number was recorded as an estimate derived from reference gene primer amplification. TCRdb's table, derived via immunoSEQ multiplex PCR, lists solely in-frame clones and lacks some. That table furnishes V, J and clone size, whereas the DNA furnished D and trimming. The table includes about 180,000 clones, 70% to 85% detected once. Trimming removed 4 bases at V and 5 bases at J, with 14 bases between. The CDR3 consists of 14 residues. CDR1 KGHSH and CDR2 LQKENI come from the germline V gene. Enrollment of patients from Seattle took place during active infection, with longitudinal follow-up.

This clonotype was sampled from an elderly man with COVID-19, enrolled during active disease. The material sequenced was peripheral blood. This rearrangement joins TRBV18 to TRBJ1-1, with D hard to call. The CDR3 sequence is CASSLDALGTEAFF. The CDR3 nucleotides are TGTGCCAGCTCACTAGATGCCCTCGGGACTGAAGCTTTCTTT.